This T cell receptor (beta chain) was recovered during a study of OX40 agonist ivuxolimab in advanced cancers. The overall study: Among those treated, three patients had partial responses, one with hepatocellular carcinoma and two with cutaneous melanoma. Study observations and caveats: Compared with CD4+, CD8+ T cells on average had more expanded clones. No determination was made of the antigen specificity of the expanded peripheral T cells.

Measured with immunoSEQ multiplex PCR; TCRdb has only the in-frame clones, and not every one. The sample holds approximately 80,000 clones, approximately 90% seen once. The CDR3 has 18 amino acids. Germline CDR1 is SGHTA and CDR2 is FQGTGA. The junction had 4 bases not matched to a gene; V was cut back by 5 bases and J by 0 bases. The table lists this clone with a count of one. Its antigen is undetermined. The receptor was derived from an adult with an advanced solid tumor such as melanoma, head and neck, liver or kidney cancer. The source was CD4+ or CD8+ T cells sorted from blood, collected in a trial of the OX40 agonist ivuxolimab. V and J are TRBV7-3 and TRBJ2-1; 16 nucleotides line up with TRBD2. CDR3 region: CASSPGTSGRASYNEQFF. The CDR3 bases are TGTGCCAGCAGCCCGGGGACTAGCGGGAGGGCCTCCTACAATGAGCAGTTCTTC.